This T cell receptor (beta chain) was profiled in a study of T cells in Graves' hyperthyroidism and ophthalmopathy (dated by TCRdb to about 2019). About the full investigation: Peripheral blood was sampled at the time of initial diagnosis, prior to any treatment. TCR Vbeta CDR3 sequencing of some 140 peripheral blood samples (43 ophthalmopathy, 75 to 80 hyperthyroidism and some 17 progressor patients) is reported in the paper. An independent validation cohort of under 20 hyperthyroidism patients and some 15 patients who later progressed to ophthalmopathy tested prospective prediction of ophthalmopathy. To identify distinguishing TCR V-J signatures, a discovery cohort of some 99 patients was used, comprising 43 with Graves' ophthalmopathy and around 60 with stable Graves' hyperthyroidism. Once sampling was done, hyperthyroidism patients were given methimazole at a starting dose of 30 mg daily, whereas ophthalmopathy patients were given high-dose intravenous methylprednisolone. The approximately 100 discovery patients were divided at random into training and test sets in a 7:3 ratio. The study also compared thyroid tissue and blood T-cell repertoires from more than 5 Graves' hyperthyroidism patients.

Amplification of TCR beta CDR3 regions was carried out from RNA transcripts. For the first round of RT-PCR on the TCR CDR3, the HTBI primer set was used together with the Qiagen OneStep RT-PCR kit. Libraries were constructed in a second round of multiplex PCR, after which size selection and purification were performed. Libraries were sequenced paired-end with 100 bp reads on an Illumina HiSeq2000. As for the original processing: SOAPnuke was used to process the raw data, removing reads that contained adapters or uncalled bases, had a mean Phred below 15, or lacked an exact match to the constant primer or identifier. High-quality paired reads were merged with COPE v1.2.5, and unique nucleotide sequences were defined as clonotypes. MiTCR v1.1 was used to align the clonotypes against IMGT TRBV, TRBD and TRBJ reference segments. The analysis included only V-J combinations with a frequency above 0.0001, which together covered more than 98% of the repertoires. The TCS score was defined as F50 (clonal expansion) divided by E x V (chaos), with BLOSUM62-based TCRdist calculated between CDR3 peptides within each V-J. Welch's t-statistics and random forest reduced some 510 V-J features to 13, which were used in a naive Bayes classifier (R e1071). TCRdb reanalyzed the raw reads on its own, using fastp at Q25 for trimming and MiXCR for clone calling, and kept in-frame beta chains. Rows with a matching CDR3 protein are joined into one entry that keeps the most common DNA and genes. These V and J calls rely on TCRdb rather than the paper's analysis. A total of roughly 360,000 distinct CDR3 sequences appear in this sample, less than 15% of them only once. About 20% of the sample is held by the ten biggest clonotypes.

The paper's findings and limits, for the study overall: A 13 V-J signature model separated ophthalmopathy from stable hyperthyroidism, with approximately 86% sensitivity and roughly 81% specificity in cross-validation and 80%/75% in testing. Sample size was not statistically predetermined, and investigators were not blinded to group allocation. In validation, the model predicted progression to ophthalmopathy with roughly 70% sensitivity and 72% to 75% specificity, a median of 6.5 months before onset. Most expanded thyroid clonotypes (frequency above 0.001) were also found in blood, which suggests that blood repertoires may mirror thyroid immune responses.

This clonotype was observed at least ten times. There is no known antigen for this receptor. No clone much larger than this one lies a single base away; base qualities are absent. The CDR3 holds 12 amino acids from the cysteine to the phenylalanine. Only the CDR3 part of the read is kept: 36 bases, read in frame from the first base. At the junction V is shortened by 6 bases and J by 6 bases, with 11 bases in between. Reading the germline V gene gives CDR1 SGHVS and CDR2 FQNEAQ. Hyperthyroidism patients were aged 18 to 65 years and newly diagnosed, with disease duration of less than 2 months. Exclusion was applied to patients with uncontrolled infections, other autoimmune diseases, pregnancy or lactation. Diagnoses were based on clinical symptoms, serum thyroxine and TRAb, thyroid ultrasound and orbital computed tomography. Blood from progressor patients was drawn when they were first diagnosed with hyperthyroidism, before any ophthalmopathy symptoms appeared. PBMCs were separated from under 11 ml of fresh peripheral blood using Ficoll-Paque density gradient centrifugation. Progressor patients were defined as those initially diagnosed with Graves' hyperthyroidism in whom ophthalmopathy developed during follow-up. Trizol reagent was used to extract total RNA, and RNA quality was then checked on an Agilent 2100 Bioanalyzer.

The specimen was blood. The receptor chain draws on TRBV7-8 and TRBJ1-2; tentative D gene TRBD1, with 6 bases matching. The receptor was isolated from a man aged 25 to 40 with Graves' hyperthyroidism that later progressed to Graves' ophthalmopathy. Read as DNA, the sequence is TGTGCCAGCAGTCGACAGGCCGATGGCTACACCTTC. It is translated as CASSRQADGYTF.